This is a list of T cell receptor beta chains from one sample in a study of T cells in Graves' hyperthyroidism and ophthalmopathy. TCRdb redid the calling of the multiplex PCR reads with MiXCR, one entry per CDR3 protein. The sample holds some 550,000 distinct CDR3 sequences, more than 20% seen once. The sample consisted of blood. The origin of the receptors is a man aged 18 to 29 with Graves' hyperthyroidism. Both conserved end residues are part of each CDR3. D genes are given only for firm matches. Expanded clones get a size class; other rows say once, few or many, or leave the size out.

TRBD2,TRBJ2-7,many,TRBV28,CASSLGTSGYEQYF,TGTGCCAGCAGCTTAGGGACTAGCGGCTACGAGCAGTACTTC
-,TRBJ1-5,-,TRBV15,CATSSLGGNQPQHF,TGTGCCACCAGCAGCCTCGGGGGAAATCAGCCCCAGCATTTT
-,TRBJ1-2,many,TRBV9,CASRTFRGGYTF,TGTGCCAGCAGAACGTTTCGGGGTGGCTACACCTTC
-,TRBJ1-1,-,TRBV30,CACISRDGAFF,TGTGCCTGCATCAGCCGGGACGGAGCTTTCTTT
-,TRBJ2-2,-,TRBV27,CASRLTPPGELFF,TGTGCCAGCAGATTGACCCCGCCCGGGGAGCTGTTTTTT
-,TRBJ2-7,few,TRBV5-8,CASSSGLNCEQYF,TGTGCCAGCAGCTCCGGACTTAACTGCGAGCAGTACTTC
TRBD2,TRBJ2-7,many,TRBV13,CASSDPGTSGTSDFSYEQYF,TGTGCCAGCAGCGATCCTGGGACTTCCGGGACTAGCGATTTCTCCTACGAGCAGTACTTC
-,TRBJ1-1,many,TRBV5-1,CASSPATVGVEAFF,TGCGCCAGCAGCCCCGCGACAGTAGGGGTTGAAGCTTTCTTT
-,TRBJ2-5,-,TRBV11-2,CASTWAGAKETQYF,TGTGCCAGCACCTGGGCGGGGGCTAAAGAGACCCAGTACTTC
TRBD1,TRBJ1-1,once,TRBV27,CASSSYTGGHTEAFF,TGTGCCAGCAGTTCGTACACAGGGGGACACACTGAAGCTTTCTTT
-,TRBJ1-2,-,TRBV19,CASSIWGGVYGYTF,TGTGCCAGTAGTATATGGGGGGGCGTCTATGGCTACACCTTC
TRBD1,TRBJ2-7,many,TRBV27,CASSFGTGRYEQYF,TGTGCCAGCAGTTTCGGGACAGGACGCTACGAGCAGTACTTC
TRBD1,TRBJ1-1,-,TRBV5-6,CASSLYRGRNTEAFF,TGTGCCAGCAGCTTGTACAGGGGGAGGAACACTGAAGCTTTCTTT
-,TRBJ2-6,-,TRBV6-1,CASDGGSGANVLTF,TGTGCCAGCGATGGGGGCTCTGGGGCCAACGTCCTGACTTTC
TRBD2,TRBJ2-5,once,TRBV29-1,CSVEGAGRAGETQYF,TGCAGCGTTGAGGGGGCCGGGAGGGCCGGGGAGACCCAGTACTTC
-,TRBJ2-7,many,TRBV13,CASSLRQVGEQYF,TGTGCCAGCAGCTTAAGGCAGGTAGGGGAGCAGTACTTC
-,TRBJ1-1,-,TRBV20-1,CSALGNRPNTEAFF,TGCAGTGCTCTTGGGAACAGGCCGAACACTGAAGCTTTCTTT
-,TRBJ2-7,-,TRBV18,CASSPTLGGNEQYF,TGTGCCAGCTCACCAACCCTCGGCGGGAACGAGCAGTACTTC
TRBD1,TRBJ2-7,many,TRBV6-5,CASSYTGQGNFAQYF,TGTGCCAGCAGTTACACTGGACAGGGAAATTTCGCGCAGTACTTC
-,TRBJ2-1,once,TRBV15,CATSGPNEQFF,TGTGCCACCAGCGGCCCCAATGAGCAGTTCTTC
-,TRBJ1-1,many,TRBV29-1,CSVEVGRRAEAFF,TGCAGCGTTGAAGTTGGGCGAAGAGCTGAAGCTTTCTTT
-,TRBJ1-1,many,TRBV5-1,CASRPGTEAFF,TGCGCCAGCCGGCCGGGCACTGAAGCTTTCTTT
TRBD1,TRBJ2-2,-,TRBV5-4,CASEGAPTGELFF,TGTGCCAGCGAGGGGGCCCCTACCGGGGAGCTGTTTTTT
-,TRBJ1-5,many,TRBV19,CASSISGGGNQPQHF,TGTGCCAGTAGTATTTCCGGGGGCGGCAATCAGCCCCAGCATTTT